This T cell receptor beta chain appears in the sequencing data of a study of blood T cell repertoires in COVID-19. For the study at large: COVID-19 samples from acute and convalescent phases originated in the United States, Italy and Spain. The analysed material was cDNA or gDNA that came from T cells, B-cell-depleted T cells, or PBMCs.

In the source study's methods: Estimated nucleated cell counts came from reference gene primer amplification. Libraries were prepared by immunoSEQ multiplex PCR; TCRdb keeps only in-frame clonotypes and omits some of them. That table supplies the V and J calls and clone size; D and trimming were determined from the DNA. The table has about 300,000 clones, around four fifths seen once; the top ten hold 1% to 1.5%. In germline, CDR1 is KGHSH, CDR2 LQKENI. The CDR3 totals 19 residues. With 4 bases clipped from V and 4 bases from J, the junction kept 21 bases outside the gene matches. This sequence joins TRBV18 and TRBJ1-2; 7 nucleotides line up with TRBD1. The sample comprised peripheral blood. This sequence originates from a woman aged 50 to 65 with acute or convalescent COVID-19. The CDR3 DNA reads TGTGCCAGCTCACGGCGTCGGTTAGGAGGGGGCGCAGAGGTCTATGGCTACACCTTC. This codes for CASSRRRLGGGAEVYGYTF.